The 16 T cell receptor beta chains presented below share a single source sample, sequenced in a study of shared clonotypes between healthy human individuals (dated by TCRdb to the early 2020s). Library construction relied on the immunoSEQ multiplex PCR assay. TCRdb provides this immuneACCESS table in a form limited to in-frame rearrangements. Some clones are lacking; in checked studies, under half of them reflect an unresolved V gene, and why the rest are absent is not known. The sample records about 590,000 clones, around 95% of which are singletons. The ten largest account for around 0.11% of the sample. CD8 naive samples were CD45RO-negative cells positively selected for CCR7, giving a CD45RA+CCR7+ population that excluded TemRA cells. The material sequenced was naive CD8+ T cells sorted from blood. Sample cell subset or site, as interpreted from the label and publication: CD45RA+CCR7+. The receptors derive from a woman aged 30 to 39 in good health.

This chain connects TRBV28 to TRBJ2-7; 11 bases map to TRBD1. CDR3 length equals 13 residues. V shed 7 bases, J shed 4 bases, and the junction held 3 bases outside the gene matches. The V gene's germline CDR1 is MDHEN and CDR2 SYDVKM. This CDR3 is CASKGQGVYEQYF. The CDR3, as DNA: TGTGCCAGCAAGGGACAGGGGGTATACGAGCAGTACTTC.

V is TRBV4-2 and J is TRBJ1-1, with unresolved D. V lost 0 bases, J lost 0 bases, and 8 bases lay in between. The CDR3 spans 15 residues. Germline V gene lookup returns CDR1 LGHNA and CDR2 YNFKEQ. Here the CDR3 reads CASSQETVMNTEAFF. As DNA, the CDR3 is TGTGCCAGCAGCCAAGAAACAGTAATGAACACTGAAGCTTTCTTT.

This clone was found once. The genes are TRBV7-3 and TRBJ2-3; 7 nucleotides agree with TRBD2. The germline CDR1 and CDR2 sequences are SGHTA and FQGTGA. This CDR3 comprises 16 residues. The trim removed 0 bases at V and 1 base at J, leaving 4 bases unmatched. The CDR3 DNA sequence: TGTGCCAGCAGCTTAACGGCGGGAGCCCGCACAGATACGCAGTATTTT. Its protein product is CASSLTAGARTDTQYF.

A note on this clone: The same CDR3 arises from other DNA sequences in this sample as well. The rearrangement joins TRBV27 to TRBJ2-3; D ambiguous. Germline CDR1 MNHEY, CDR2 SMNVEV (reference sequence). V was shortened by 3 bases and J by 6 bases, with 4 bases between the two germline ends. This CDR3 is built from 11 residues. CDR3 residues: CASSFPDTQYF. In DNA, the CDR3 is TGTGCCAGCAGTTTCCCGGATACGCAGTATTTT.

This clone has a single count. The rearrangement joins TRBV7-3 to TRBJ2-6, with a tentative D call TRBD2 (6 bases). Trimming took 5 bases from V and 2 from J, leaving 10 bases between them. The CDR3 runs 15 residues. Per germline, CDR1 SGHTA and CDR2 FQGTGA. The CDR3 coding sequence is TGTGCCAGCAGCCAGGGACTTACTGGGGCCAACGTCCTGACTTTC. Its protein product is CASSQGLTGANVLTF.

The chain uses TRBV27 and TRBJ1-3, with 10 bases lining up with TRBD1. J lost 3 bases, V lost 4 bases, and 3 bases had no gene match. Germline loops: CDR1 MNHEY, CDR2 SMNVEV (reference sequence). The CDR3 extends over 15 amino acids. The CDR3 sequence: CASSSGTGVGNTIYF. The CDR3 DNA reads as TGTGCCAGCAGTTCCGGGACAGGGGTTGGAAACACCATATATTTT.

The chain employs TRBV27 and TRBJ2-3, with D maybe TRBD2 (6 bases). V dropped 5 bases and J dropped 3 bases, with 9 bases sitting between them. Germline CDR1 reads MNHEY; CDR2 reads SMNVEV (reference sequence). The CDR3 contains 13 residues. The CDR3 reads CASSPGGTDTQYF. The CDR3 DNA is TGTGCCAGCAGTCCTGGGGGGACAGATACGCAGTATTTT.

This chain joins TRBV2 and TRBJ1-5; tentative D call: TRBD1 (6 bases). Germline CDR1 and CDR2: SNHLY and FYNNEI. The CDR3 is made up of 15 amino acids. The ends were cut back, 8 bases at V and 4 bases at J, with 18 bases in the middle. CDR3 coding DNA: TGTGCCAGCCTCCCTACCTTAACAGGGAATCAGCCCCAGCATTTT. This translates into CASLPTLTGNQPQHF.

The chain uses TRBV7-6 and TRBJ1-2, with TRBD1 identical over 10 bases. The V and J ends lost 3 bases and 7 bases, in that order; junction bases with no gene match: 2. The germline CDR1 and CDR2 sequences are SGHVS and FNYEAQ. The CDR3 is made up of 13 amino acids. In DNA form, the CDR3 reads TGTGCCAGCAGCTTGGGGACAGGGGTTGGCTACACCTTC. Its translation is CASSLGTGVGYTF.

The genes are TRBV5-5 and TRBJ1-4; D remains ambiguous. Per germline, CDR1 SGHKS and CDR2 YYEKEE (reference sequence). CDR3 length: 12 residues. Trimming took off 0 bases at V and 11 bases at J, with 8 bases between the two ends. The CDR3 nucleotides read TGTGCCAGCAGCTTGGTGGGAGAGAAACTGTTTTTT. Protein sequence: CASSLVGEKLFF.

The rearrangement links TRBV2 to TRBJ2-1; TRBD2 matches 7 bases. The V gene end was trimmed by 8 bases and the J gene end by 3 bases; junction bases not matched to a gene: 10. Per germline, CDR1 SNHLY and CDR2 FYNNEI. The CDR3 is 15 residues long. DNA of the CDR3: TGTGCCAGCGGGGGGAGCGGGGTTTACTACAATGAGCAGTTCTTC. Translation gives CASGGSGVYYNEQFF. Combining the CDR3 with reference TRBV2 and TRBJ2-1 gives the whole variable domain EPEVTQTPSHQVTQMGQEVILRCVPISNHLYFYWYRQILGQKVEFLVSFYNNEISEKSEIFDDQFSVERPDGSNFTLKIRSTKLEDSAMYFCASGGSGVYYNEQFFGPGTRLTVL.

The CDR3 region has the DNA TGTGCCAGCAGCTTAGCACTAGCGGGAGTTTACAATGAGCAGTTCTTC. This encodes CASSLALAGVYNEQFF. The chain recombines TRBV7-6 with TRBJ2-1, with TRBD2 matching 11 bases. The V segment lost 0 bases and the J segment 4 bases; nucleotides outside the gene matches: 2. The CDR3 loop spans 16 amino acids. Looked up from germline, CDR1 is SGHVS and CDR2 is FNYEAQ.

This chain links TRBV28 with TRBJ1-2, with 7 bases lining up with TRBD1. J lost 3 bases, V lost 5 bases, and 3 bases had no gene match. The V gene's germline CDR1 is MDHEN and CDR2 SYDVKM. This CDR3 region has 13 residues. CDR3 DNA sequence: TGTGCCAGCAGTGAGGGGGCATACTATGGCTACACCTTC. Translated, it gives CASSEGAYYGYTF.

The rearrangement uses TRBV6-1 and TRBJ2-4; no definite D call. Per germline, CDR1 MNHNS and CDR2 SASEGT. The CDR3 is 15 amino acids. With 2 bases removed from V and 2 bases from J, the gap between germline ends came to 10 bases. The CDR3 loop is CASSEYGVTKNIQYF. The CDR3 DNA follows: TGTGCCAGCAGTGAATATGGGGTTACCAAAAACATTCAGTACTTC.

The chain carries TRBV5-8 and TRBJ2-7, with 8 bases aligning to TRBD1. Germline CDR1 is SGHTS and CDR2 is YDEGEE. CDR3 size: 15 residues. After removal of 4 bases from V and 2 bases from J, the junction contained 8 bases not matched to a gene. DNA for the CDR3: TGTGCCAGCAGCGATCGACAGGGGTTCCCCTACGAGCAGTACTTC. Its translation is CASSDRQGFPYEQYF.

V usage is TRBV2 and J usage is TRBJ2-5; unclear D gene. The end of the DNA fits TRBJ2-7 better, so the J call may be wrong. The V gene's germline CDR1 is SNHLY and CDR2 FYNNEI. The CDR3 runs to 13 residues. The CDR3 sequence is CASSEAGVYEQYF. Written as DNA, the CDR3 is TGTGCCAGCAGTGAAGCAGGCGTCTACGAGCAGTACTTC.